Listed here are 13 T cell receptor beta chains from one sample, sequenced in a study of shared clonotypes between healthy human individuals (dated by TCRdb to the early 2020s). Libraries came from the immunoSEQ multiplex PCR assay. The table comes from immuneACCESS by way of TCRdb, which keeps in-frame sequences with V and J called. Part of the clones is missing from these tables; in studies checked, under half for an unresolved V gene and the rest for unknown reasons. The sample includes about 2.3 million clones, with just over 90% observed a single time. 0.39% of the sample is taken by the ten largest. Sequenced material: naive CD4+ T cells from PBMCs. In light of the paper, this sample's cell subset or site label describes: CD45RA+ positively selected. These receptors all come from a man between 18 and 35 years old in good health. Some clones in this sample may be carry-over from other donors' samples.

To note about this clone: At the DNA level, this CDR3 is encoded by other sequences in the same sample as well. The V and J genes are TRBV5-1 and TRBJ2-3; a possible D gene is TRBD1 (6 bases). V gave up 1 base and J gave up 3 bases, with 9 bases separating them. Germline CDR1 and CDR2: SGHRS and YFSETQ. This CDR3 is 14 amino acids long. The CDR3 nucleotides are TGCGCCAGCAGCTTGCTAGGGGGAACAGATACGCAGTATTTT. It encodes CASSLLGGTDTQYF.

Points on this clone: The sample has other DNA sequences that encode this CDR3 too. This CDR3 reads CASSLVAGLSYNEQFF. The CDR3 bases are TGCGCCAGCAGCTTGGTAGCAGGCCTCTCCTACAATGAGCAGTTCTTC. The chain carries TRBV5-1 and TRBJ2-1; D gene uncertain. V was pared by 0 bases and J by 0 bases, with 10 bases between. The length of the CDR3 is 16 residues. Germline CDR1 reads SGHRS; CDR2 reads YFSETQ.

The V call is TRBV15, the J call TRBJ2-7; 8 nucleotides line up with TRBD2. Trimming removed 1 base from V and 0 bases from J; junction bases left unmatched: 2. The length of the CDR3 is 15 residues. The germline gives CDR1 LNHNV, CDR2 YYDKDF (reference sequence). The CDR3 is CATSRVREGSYEQYF. In DNA, the CDR3 is TGTGCCACCAGCAGAGTTCGGGAGGGCTCCTACGAGCAGTACTTC. The whole variable domain, filled in from reference TRBV15 and TRBJ2-7, reads DAMVIQNPRYQVTQFGKPVTLSCSQTLNHNVMYWYQQKSSQAPKLLFHYYDKDFNNEADTPDNFQSRRPNTSFCFLDIRSPGLGDTAMYLCATSRVREGSYEQYFGPGTRLTVT.

This rearrangement joins TRBV28 to TRBJ1-1; D not resolved. Per germline, CDR1 MDHEN and CDR2 SYDVKM. Trimming left V 5 bases short and J 8 bases short, with 12 bases between. The CDR3 is 12 amino acids. The CDR3 loop reads CASSPARKEAFF. As DNA, the CDR3 is TGTGCCAGCAGTCCCGCACGAAAAGAAGCTTTCTTT.

Comments on this clone: Other DNA sequences in this sample translate to the same CDR3. This chain links TRBV30 with TRBJ2-1; D gene uncertain. The V and J ends lost 7 bases and 0 bases respectively, with 4 bases between them. The CDR3 is 11 amino acids. The germline CDR1 and CDR2 sequences are GTSNPN and SVGIG (reference sequence). The CDR3 loop is CAFSSYNEQFF. Here the CDR3 DNA reads TGTGCCTTTAGCTCCTACAATGAGCAGTTCTTC. The entire variable domain, with the rest obtained from reference TRBV30 and TRBJ2-1, is as follows: SQTIHQWPATLVQPVGSPLSLECTVEGTSNPNLYWYRQAAGRGLQLLFYSVGIGQISSEVPQNLSASRPQDRQFILSSKKLLLSDSGFYLCAFSSYNEQFFGPGTRLTVL.

On this clone: Other DNA variants within this sample encode the same CDR3. This rearrangement joins TRBV9 to TRBJ2-1; TRBD2 agrees at 11 bases. Trimming took 2 bases from V and 7 from J; bases not matched to a gene: 5. CDR3 length: 15 residues. CDR1 and CDR2 from the germline V gene are SGDLS and YYNGEE. CDR3 loop: CASSVSGRAGNEQFF. The CDR3, as DNA: TGTGCCAGCAGCGTTAGCGGGAGGGCCGGAAATGAGCAGTTCTTC. Drawing the rest from reference TRBV9 and TRBJ2-1, the complete variable domain is DSGVTQTPKHLITATGQRVTLRCSPRSGDLSVYWYQQSLDQGLQFLIQYYNGEERAKGNILERFSAQQFPDLHSELNLSSLELGDSALYFCASSVSGRAGNEQFFGPGTRLTVL.

The chain joins TRBV28 to TRBJ1-1, with 7 bases aligning to TRBD1. V shed 2 bases, J shed 6 bases, and the junction held 6 bases outside the gene matches. Germline V gene data show CDR1 as MDHEN and CDR2 as SYDVKM. This CDR3 comprises 14 residues. The CDR3 DNA follows: TGTGCCAGCAGTTTAGGGGACAGAGTCGCTGAAGCTTTCTTT. This gives the protein CASSLGDRVAEAFF.

V gene TRBV6-4 combines with J gene TRBJ2-1; 7 bases map to TRBD2. J lost 3 bases, V lost 3 bases, and 8 bases had no gene match. The CDR3 is 16 amino acids. CDR1 and CDR2 (germline): MRHNA, SNTAGT. The CDR3, as DNA: TGTGCCAGCAGTGAGGCAGCGGGGACCCTCTACAATGAGCAGTTCTTC. Its translation: CASSEAAGTLYNEQFF.

This clone was seen just once. The chain recombines TRBV28 with TRBJ2-1; 7 bases fit TRBD1. V lost 5 bases to trimming and J lost 6 bases; unmatched junction nucleotides: 19. The CDR3 spans 18 residues. Per germline, CDR1 MDHEN and CDR2 SYDVKM. Here the CDR3 reads CASSTRVRRQGVGNEQFF. The DNA for the CDR3 is TGTGCCAGCAGTACTCGCGTCCGTCGGCAGGGGGTCGGCAATGAGCAGTTCTTC. Full variable domain (missing parts from reference TRBV28 and TRBJ2-1): DVKVTQSSRYLVKRTGEKVFLECVQDMDHENMFWYRQDPGLGLRLIYFSYDVKMKEKGDIPEGYSVSREKKERFSLILESASTNQTSMYLCASSTRVRRQGVGNEQFFGPGTRLTVL.

The chain combines TRBV19 with TRBJ2-1; 7 bases align to TRBD2. Germline V gene data show CDR1 as LNHDA and CDR2 as SQIVND (reference sequence). This CDR3 region has 16 residues. V shed 5 bases, J shed 0 bases, and the junction held 7 bases outside the gene matches. As DNA, the CDR3 is TGTGCCAGTAGTCCGTGGGAGGGAAGCTCCTACAATGAGCAGTTCTTC. It specifies CASSPWEGSSYNEQFF.

The V gene is TRBV5-6, the J gene TRBJ2-1; the D gene could be TRBD1 or TRBD2 (7 bases each). This CDR3 comprises 15 residues. The V gene's germline CDR1 is SGHDT and CDR2 YYEEEE. Trimming took off 5 bases at V and 4 bases at J, with 16 bases between the two ends. The CDR3 reads CASSSRQGLYNEQFF. The CDR3 DNA follows: TGTGCCAGCAGTTCCAGACAGGGACTATACAATGAGCAGTTCTTC.

This clone occurred once. Other DNA sequences in this specimen translate into the identical CDR3. The chain has TRBV11-3 and TRBJ2-1; possible D gene TRBD2, 6 bases. The CDR3 length is 13 residues. Trimming left V 1 base short and J 5 bases short, with 6 bases between. Germline CDR1 is SGHNT and CDR2 is YENEEA. The chain's CDR3 is CASSLAGDNEQFF. In DNA, the CDR3 is TGTGCCAGCAGCTTAGCGGGAGACAATGAGCAGTTCTTC.

The chain links TRBV5-1 to TRBJ2-2, with 13 positions matching TRBD2. The J segment lost 5 bases and the V segment lost 4 bases, leaving 8 bases of the junction unmatched. Germline V gene sequence: CDR1 SGHRS, CDR2 YFSETQ. CDR3 length: 17 amino acids. The CDR3 reads CASSHEGLAGVTGELFF. The CDR3 DNA sequence: TGCGCCAGCAGCCACGAAGGACTAGCGGGAGTGACCGGGGAGCTGTTTTTT.